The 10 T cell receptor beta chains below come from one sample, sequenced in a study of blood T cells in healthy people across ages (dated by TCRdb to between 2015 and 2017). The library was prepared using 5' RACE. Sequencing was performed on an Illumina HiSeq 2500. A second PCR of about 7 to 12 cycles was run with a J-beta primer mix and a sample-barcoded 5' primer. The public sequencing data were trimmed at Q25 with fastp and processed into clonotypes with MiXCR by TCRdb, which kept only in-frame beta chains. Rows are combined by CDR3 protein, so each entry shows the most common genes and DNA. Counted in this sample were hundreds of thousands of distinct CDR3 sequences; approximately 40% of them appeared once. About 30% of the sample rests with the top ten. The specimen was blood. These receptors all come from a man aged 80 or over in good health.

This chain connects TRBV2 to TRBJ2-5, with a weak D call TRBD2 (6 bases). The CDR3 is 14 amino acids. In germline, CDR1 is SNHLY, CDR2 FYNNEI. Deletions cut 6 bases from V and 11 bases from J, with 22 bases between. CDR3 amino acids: CASSPRYGGLEQYF. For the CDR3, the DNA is TGTGCCAGCAGCCCCCGGTATGGAGGGCTTGAGCAGTACTTC.

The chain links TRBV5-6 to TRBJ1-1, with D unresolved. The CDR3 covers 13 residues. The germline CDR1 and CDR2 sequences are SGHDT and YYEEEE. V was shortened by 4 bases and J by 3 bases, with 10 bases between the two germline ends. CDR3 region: CASSVEFYTEAFF. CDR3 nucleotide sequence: TGTGCCAGCAGCGTCGAGTTTTACACTGAAGCTTTCTTT. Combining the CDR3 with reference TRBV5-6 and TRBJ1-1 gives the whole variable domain DAGVTQSPTHLIKTRGQQVTLRCSPKSGHDTVSWYQQALGQGPQFIFQYYEEEERQRGNFPDRFSGHQFPNYSSELNVNALLLGDSALYLCASSVEFYTEAFFGQGTRLTVV.

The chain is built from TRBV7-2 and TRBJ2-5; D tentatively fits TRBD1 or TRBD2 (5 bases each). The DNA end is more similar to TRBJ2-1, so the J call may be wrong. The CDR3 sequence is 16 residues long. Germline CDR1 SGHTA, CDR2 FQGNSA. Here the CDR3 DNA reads TGTGCCAGCAGCTTACTCAGGGCGACCCTATGGGAGACCCAGTTCTTC. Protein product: CASSLLRATLWETQFF.

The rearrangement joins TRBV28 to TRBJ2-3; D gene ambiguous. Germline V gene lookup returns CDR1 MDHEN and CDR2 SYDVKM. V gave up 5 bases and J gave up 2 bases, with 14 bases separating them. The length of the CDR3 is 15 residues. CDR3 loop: CASSPRRTYTDTQYF. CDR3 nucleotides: TGTGCCAGCAGTCCCAGGAGAACGTACACAGATACGCAGTATTTT.

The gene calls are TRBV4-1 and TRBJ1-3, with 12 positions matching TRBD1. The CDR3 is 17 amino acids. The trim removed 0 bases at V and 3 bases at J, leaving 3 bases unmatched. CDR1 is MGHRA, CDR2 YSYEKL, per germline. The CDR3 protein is CASSQEGQGAYGNTIYF. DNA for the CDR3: TGCGCCAGCAGCCAAGAGGGACAGGGGGCTTATGGAAACACCATATATTTT.

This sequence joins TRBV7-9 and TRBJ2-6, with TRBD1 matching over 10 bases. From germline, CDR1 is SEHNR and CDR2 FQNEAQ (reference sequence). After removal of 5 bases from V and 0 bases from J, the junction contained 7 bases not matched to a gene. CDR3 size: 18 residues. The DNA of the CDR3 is TGTGCCAGCAGCAACCCGACAGGGGGCTCCTCTGGGGCCAACGTCCTGACTTTC. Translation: CASSNPTGGSSGANVLTF.

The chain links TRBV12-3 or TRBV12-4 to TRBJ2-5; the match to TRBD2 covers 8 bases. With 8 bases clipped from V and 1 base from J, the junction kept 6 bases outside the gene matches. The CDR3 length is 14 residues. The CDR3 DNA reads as TGTGCCAGCTCCAAACGGGGGGGCCAAGAGACCCAGTACTTC. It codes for CASSKRGGQETQYF.

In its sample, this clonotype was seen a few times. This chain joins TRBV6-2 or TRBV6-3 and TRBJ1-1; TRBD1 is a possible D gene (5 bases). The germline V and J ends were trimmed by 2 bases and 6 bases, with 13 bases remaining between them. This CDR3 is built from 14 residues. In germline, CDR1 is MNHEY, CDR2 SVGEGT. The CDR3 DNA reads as TGTGCCAGCAGTTACGGGGGTTCATCTGCTGAAGCTTTCTTT. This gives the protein CASSYGGSSAEAFF.

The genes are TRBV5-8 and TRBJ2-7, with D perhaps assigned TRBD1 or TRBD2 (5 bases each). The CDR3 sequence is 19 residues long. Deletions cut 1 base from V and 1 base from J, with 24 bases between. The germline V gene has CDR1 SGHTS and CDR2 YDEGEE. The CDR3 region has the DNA TGTGCCAGCAGCTTGTACTTTCAGGAGAGGGGCTACGGGTCCTACGAGCAGTACTTC. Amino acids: CASSLYFQERGYGSYEQYF.

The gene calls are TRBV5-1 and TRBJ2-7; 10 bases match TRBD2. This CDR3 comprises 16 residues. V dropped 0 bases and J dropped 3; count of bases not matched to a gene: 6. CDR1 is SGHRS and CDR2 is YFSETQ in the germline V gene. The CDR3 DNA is TGCGCCAGCAGCTTGGCATTAAGCGGGAGGGACTACGAGCAGTACTTC. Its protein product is CASSLALSGRDYEQYF.